The clone carrying this T cell receptor beta chain was seen more than once but under ten times. The sample is drawn from a study of blood T cells in healthy people across ages. Combining a sample-barcoded 5' primer with a J-beta primer mix, a second PCR ran for roughly 7 to 12 cycles. TCRdb called the 5' RACE reads again in MiXCR, with one record for every CDR3 protein. The sample carries 800,000 or so distinct CDR3 sequences, about 45% recorded once. Material for sequencing was blood. This sequence originates from a man aged 80 or over in good health.

CDR3 sequence reads: CSATSVIRADTQYF. The DNA for the CDR3 is TGCAGTGCTACTAGCGTTATCCGCGCAGATACGCAGTATTTT. The rearrangement joins TRBV20-1 to TRBJ2-3; D is perhaps TRBD2 (6 bases). The germline gives CDR1 DFQATT, CDR2 SNEGSKA (reference sequence). The length of the CDR3 is 14 residues. Trimming left V 4 bases short and J 4 bases short, with 15 bases between.